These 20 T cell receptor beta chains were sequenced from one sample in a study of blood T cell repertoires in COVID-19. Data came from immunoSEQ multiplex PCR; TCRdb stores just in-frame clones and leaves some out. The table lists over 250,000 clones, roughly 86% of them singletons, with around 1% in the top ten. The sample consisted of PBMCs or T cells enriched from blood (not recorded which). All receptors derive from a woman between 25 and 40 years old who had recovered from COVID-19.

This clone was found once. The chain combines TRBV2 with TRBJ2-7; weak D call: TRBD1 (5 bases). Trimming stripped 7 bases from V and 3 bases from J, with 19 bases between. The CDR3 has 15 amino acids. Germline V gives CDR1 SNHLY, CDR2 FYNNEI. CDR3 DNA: TGTGCCAGCAAGAAGGCCACAGGAGACAGCTACGAGCAGTACTTC. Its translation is CASKKATGDSYEQYF.

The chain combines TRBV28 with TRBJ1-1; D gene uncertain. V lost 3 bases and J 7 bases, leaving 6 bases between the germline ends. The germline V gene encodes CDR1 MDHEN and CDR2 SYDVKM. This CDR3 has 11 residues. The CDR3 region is CASSLRDEAFF. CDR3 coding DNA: TGTGCCAGCAGTTTGAGGGATGAAGCTTTCTTT.

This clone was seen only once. CDR3 protein: CASSLETGETQYF. For the CDR3, the DNA is TGCGCCAGCAGCTTGGAGACTGGGGAGACCCAGTACTTC. The chain joins TRBV5-1 to TRBJ2-5; D ambiguous. Germline-derived CDR1 and CDR2 are SGHRS and YFSETQ. This CDR3 spans 13 amino acids. Trimming cost V 0 bases and J 5 bases, with 8 bases left between them.

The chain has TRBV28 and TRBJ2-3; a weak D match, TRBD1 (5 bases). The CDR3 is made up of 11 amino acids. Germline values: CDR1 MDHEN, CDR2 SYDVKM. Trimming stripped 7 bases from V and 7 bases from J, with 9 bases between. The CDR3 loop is CASIGVNTQYF. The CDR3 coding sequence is TGTGCCAGCATAGGGGTCAATACGCAGTATTTT.

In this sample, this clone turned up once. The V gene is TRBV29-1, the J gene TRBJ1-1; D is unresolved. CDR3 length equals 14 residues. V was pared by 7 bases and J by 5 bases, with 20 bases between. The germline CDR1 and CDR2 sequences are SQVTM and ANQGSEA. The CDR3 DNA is TGCAGCGCCAAACCGCAGGAGGCCAGGACTGAAGCTTTCTTT. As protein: CSAKPQEARTEAFF.

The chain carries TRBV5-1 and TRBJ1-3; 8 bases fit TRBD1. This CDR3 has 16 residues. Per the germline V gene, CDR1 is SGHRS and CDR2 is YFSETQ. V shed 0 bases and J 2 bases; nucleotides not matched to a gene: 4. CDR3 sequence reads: CASSLVAGGPGNTIYF. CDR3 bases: TGCGCCAGCAGCTTGGTGGCAGGGGGCCCTGGAAACACCATATATTTT.

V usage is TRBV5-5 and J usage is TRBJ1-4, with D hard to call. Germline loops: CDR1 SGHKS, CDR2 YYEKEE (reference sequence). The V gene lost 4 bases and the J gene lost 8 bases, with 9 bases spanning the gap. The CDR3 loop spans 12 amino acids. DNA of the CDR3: TGTGCCAGCAGCCACCAGGAAGAAAAACTGTTTTTT. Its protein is CASSHQEEKLFF.

Here the CDR3 DNA reads TGTGCCAGCACCTGGGGGGGTTCGGACACCATATATTTT. Residues: CASTWGGSDTIYF. The chain links TRBV11-3 to TRBJ1-3; D is possibly TRBD1 (5 bases). CDR1 and CDR2 (germline): SGHNT, YENEEA. V lost 7 bases to trimming and J lost 8 bases, with 15 bases between them. This CDR3 is 13 amino acids long.

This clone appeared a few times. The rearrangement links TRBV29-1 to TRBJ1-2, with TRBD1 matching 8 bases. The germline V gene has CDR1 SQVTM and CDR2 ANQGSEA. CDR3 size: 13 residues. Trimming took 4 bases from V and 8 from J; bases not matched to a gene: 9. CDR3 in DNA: TGCAGCGTTGCACAGGGGGAGGCGGGCGGCTACACCTTC. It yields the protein CSVAQGEAGGYTF.

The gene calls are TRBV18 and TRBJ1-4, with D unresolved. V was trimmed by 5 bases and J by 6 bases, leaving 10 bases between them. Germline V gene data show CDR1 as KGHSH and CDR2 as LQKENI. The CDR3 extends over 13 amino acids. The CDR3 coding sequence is TGTGCCAGCTCAATAAGAGGCGATGAAAAACTGTTTTTT. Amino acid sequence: CASSIRGDEKLFF.

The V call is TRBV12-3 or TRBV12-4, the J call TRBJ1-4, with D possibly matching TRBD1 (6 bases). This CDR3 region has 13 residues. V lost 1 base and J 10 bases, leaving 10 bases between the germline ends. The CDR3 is CASSLEGEGKLFF. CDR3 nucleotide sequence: TGTGCCAGCAGTTTAGAGGGGGAAGGAAAACTGTTTTTT.

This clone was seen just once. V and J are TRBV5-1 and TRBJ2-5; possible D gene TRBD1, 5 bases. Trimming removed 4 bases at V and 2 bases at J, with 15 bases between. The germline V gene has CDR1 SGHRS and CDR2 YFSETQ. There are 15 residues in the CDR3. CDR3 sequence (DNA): TGCGCCAGCAGCCCCCTCGACAGAGAACAAGAGACCCAGTACTTC. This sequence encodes CASSPLDREQETQYF.

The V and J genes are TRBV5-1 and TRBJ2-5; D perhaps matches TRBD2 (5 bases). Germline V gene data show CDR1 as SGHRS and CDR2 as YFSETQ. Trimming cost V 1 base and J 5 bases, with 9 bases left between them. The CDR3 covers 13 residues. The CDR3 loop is CASSLYQRETQYF. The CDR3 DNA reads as TGCGCCAGCAGCTTGTATCAGCGGGAGACCCAGTACTTC.

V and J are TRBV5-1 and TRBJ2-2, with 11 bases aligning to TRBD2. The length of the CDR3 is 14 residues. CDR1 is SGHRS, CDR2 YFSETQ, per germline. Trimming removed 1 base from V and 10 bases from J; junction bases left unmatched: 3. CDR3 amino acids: CASSLIAGGEELFF. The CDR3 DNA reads TGCGCCAGCAGCTTGATAGCGGGAGGGGAGGAGCTGTTTTTT.

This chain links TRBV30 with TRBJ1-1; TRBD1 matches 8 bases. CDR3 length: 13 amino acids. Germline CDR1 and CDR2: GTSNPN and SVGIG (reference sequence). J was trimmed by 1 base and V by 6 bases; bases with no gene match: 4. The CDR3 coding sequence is TGTGCCTGTGGGACAGGCCAGAACACTGAAGCTTTCTTT. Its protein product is CACGTGQNTEAFF.

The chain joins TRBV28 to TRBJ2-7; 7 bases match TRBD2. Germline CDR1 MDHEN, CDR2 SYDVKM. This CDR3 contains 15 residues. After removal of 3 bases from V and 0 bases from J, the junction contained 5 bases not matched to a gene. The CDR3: CASSFGLADSYEQYF. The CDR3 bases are TGTGCCAGCAGTTTCGGTCTAGCGGACTCCTACGAGCAGTACTTC.

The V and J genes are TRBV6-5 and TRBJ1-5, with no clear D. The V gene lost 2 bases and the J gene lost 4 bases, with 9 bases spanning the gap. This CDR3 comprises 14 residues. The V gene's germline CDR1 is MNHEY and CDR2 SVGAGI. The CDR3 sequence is CASSYPQTNQPQHF. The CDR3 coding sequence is TGTGCCAGCAGTTACCCGCAGACTAATCAGCCCCAGCATTTT.

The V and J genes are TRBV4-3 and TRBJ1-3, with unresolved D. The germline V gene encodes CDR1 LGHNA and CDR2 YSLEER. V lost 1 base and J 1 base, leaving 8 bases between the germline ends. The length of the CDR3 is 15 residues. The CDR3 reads CASSQAYQSGNTIYF. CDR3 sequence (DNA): TGCGCCAGCAGCCAAGCTTATCAGTCTGGAAACACCATATATTTT.

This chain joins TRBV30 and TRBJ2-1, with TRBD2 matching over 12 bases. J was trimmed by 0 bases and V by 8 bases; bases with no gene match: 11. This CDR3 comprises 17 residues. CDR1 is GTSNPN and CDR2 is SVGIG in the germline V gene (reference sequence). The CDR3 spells CAGEPSGGVSSYNEQFF. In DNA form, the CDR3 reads TGTGCCGGCGAGCCTAGCGGGGGGGTGAGCTCCTACAATGAGCAGTTCTTC.

CDR3 loop: CATSRPTGVTGELFF. As DNA, the CDR3 is TGTGCCACCAGCAGACCCACAGGGGTCACCGGGGAGCTGTTTTTT. The chain uses TRBV15 and TRBJ2-2, with TRBD1 identical over 7 bases. Germline CDR1 reads LNHNV; CDR2 reads YYDKDF (reference sequence). Germline trimming cut 2 bases from V and 4 bases from J; bases unmatched to any gene: 4. This CDR3 region has 15 residues.